Sequencing of this T cell receptor beta chain was carried out in a study of CD8+CD57+ T cells in acquired aplastic anemia (dated by TCRdb to the late 2010s). Background for the entire study: A mean of around 3.2 ug of DNA, ranging from roughly 0.2 to 30 ug, was extracted from sorted CD4+ and CD8+ cells. CD8+CD57+ expansion was defined as frequency above the mean frequency observed in healthy subjects.

Profiling of TCR beta VDJ combinations and CDR3 sequences used genomic DNA as the template. An Illumina HiSeq 2000 was the platform used for TCR repertoire sequencing. On the study's bioinformatics: Repertoire assessment relied on Simpson's diversity index, CDR3 size and DJ length profiles, and TRBV/TRBJ rearrangement plots. The most abundant DNA sequence in the deep sequencing data was defined as the immunodominant clone. CDR3 amino acid sequences were checked for sharing between subjects and were compared against published repertoires and the VDJdb database. Using fastp at Q25 and MiXCR, TCRdb reprocessed the public reads and kept productive beta chains. Records with the same CDR3 protein are collapsed into one entry carrying the most frequent genes and DNA. The authors' filters were not applied to this entry. Within this sample are some 200,000 distinct CDR3 sequences, with around three fifths of them counted one time only. The ten most abundant clones make up roughly three fifths of the sample.

The junction shows trimming of 3 bases on V and 1 base on J, and the gene matches do not reach 6 bases of it. According to the germline V gene (reference sequence), CDR1 reads LNHNV and CDR2 reads YYDKDF. The CDR3 covers 15 residues, taking in both the cysteine and the phenylalanine. Only CDR3 DNA remains: 45 bases, in frame from the first base. Summary of the overall study and its limitations: Fewer than 35 CD8+ CDR3 sequences were found to be shared between patients and controls, but these sequences appeared to be highly expressed in patients and within the immunodominant clones of the patients. No significant difference in CD8+ Simpson's diversity was found between patients and healthy controls (P=0.060).

Flow cytometry had shown CD8+CD57+ cell expansion in the patients selected for sequencing. Every patient had a diagnosis of severe acquired aplastic anemia based on International Study of Aplastic Anemia and Agranulocytosis and Camitta criteria. At the time blood was sampled, none of the patients had received any therapy. In the study, sorted CD4+ and CD8+ blood T cells from patients with severe aplastic anemia and from healthy subjects underwent deep sequencing of TCR repertoires. Patients were enrolled under clinicaltrials.gov protocols 00001620, 01623167, 00001397, 00071045, 00081523 and 00961064 in the USA. Ficoll-Paque density gradient centrifugation was used to isolate peripheral blood mononuclear cells. Before DNA extraction, CD4+ and CD8+ T cells were sorted with FACS or magnetic beads. This clonotype was seen a few times. Its recognized antigen is unknown. No much larger clone is present one base from it, and per-base qualities are unavailable.

Sequenced material: sorted CD4+, CD8+, or CD8+CD57+ T cells (not recorded which) from PBMCs. This sequence was found in a human donor with aplastic anemia. The rearrangement joined TRBV15 to TRBJ2-7; the junction holds 7 bases that match TRBD1. The DNA sequence is TGTGCCACCAGCAGCCCCGGGGACAGATCCTACGAGCAGTACTTC. It translates as CATSSPGDRSYEQYF.